Listed here are 8 T cell receptor beta chains from one sample, sequenced in a study of a mutant IDH1 vaccine in newly diagnosed glioma. The time point is: week 35, safety follow-up. Doses consisted of 300 ug of mutant IDH1 20-mer peptide each, paired with topical imiquimod. Data came from immunoSEQ multiplex PCR; TCRdb stores just in-frame clones and leaves some out. The sample carries roughly 69,000 clones, roughly 86% recorded once. Their antigen targets remain unknown. Sequences were derived from PBMCs, sampled from a glioma patient whose treatment included an IDH1 peptide vaccine. These receptors all stem from a man aged 25 to 45 with glioma.

The gene calls are TRBV28 and TRBJ1-2; the D is unclear. The V and J ends lost 2 bases and 5 bases respectively, with 15 bases between them. This CDR3 spans 15 amino acids. CDR1 is MDHEN and CDR2 is SYDVKM in the germline V gene. CDR3 loop: CASSLGGSRRYGYTF. DNA of the CDR3: TGTGCCAGCAGTTTAGGCGGGTCACGAAGATATGGCTACACCTTC.

This clone has a single count. In DNA form, the CDR3 reads TGTGCCATCAGTTCGGGGGATACTGGGTACGAGCAGTACTTC. This translates into CAISSGDTGYEQYF. The chain has TRBV10-3 and TRBJ2-5, with a possible D match to TRBD2 (6 bases). The J call may be in error: the DNA end matches TRBJ2-7 better. Germline values: CDR1 ENHRY, CDR2 SYGVKD. The CDR3 sequence is 14 residues long.

CDR3 residues: CASSLGSPSLGYTF. Here the CDR3 DNA reads TGTGCCAGCAGTTTAGGCAGTCCGAGTCTCGGCTACACCTTC. This rearrangement joins TRBV27 to TRBJ1-2; D is undetermined. V was shortened by 2 bases and J by 8 bases, with 15 bases between the two germline ends. Germline V gene sequence: CDR1 MNHEY, CDR2 SMNVEV (reference sequence). This CDR3 contains 14 residues.

This chain connects TRBV5-1 to TRBJ1-4, with no clear D. V lost 5 bases, J lost 3 bases, and 11 bases lay in between. CDR1 SGHRS and CDR2 YFSETQ come from the germline V gene. The CDR3 totals 14 residues. CDR3 in amino acids: CASSPGSPNEKLFF. Written as DNA, the CDR3 is TGCGCCAGCAGTCCAGGATCCCCTAATGAAAAACTGTTTTTT.

A remark on this clone: In the same sample, other DNA sequences code for this CDR3. The chain recombines TRBV5-1 with TRBJ2-1; 8 bases agree with TRBD1. Germline loops: CDR1 SGHRS, CDR2 YFSETQ. The CDR3 totals 15 residues. V was clipped by 1 base and J by 4 bases; unmatched bases: 4. CDR3 nucleotides: TGCGCCAGCAGCTTGAGCACAGGGGGTTACAATGAGCAGTTCTTC. It yields the protein CASSLSTGGYNEQFF.

The chain joins TRBV9 to TRBJ1-2, with TRBD1 as a possible D gene (5 bases). V gave up 3 bases and J gave up 5 bases, with 11 bases separating them. Germline CDR1 reads SGDLS; CDR2 reads YYNGEE. The CDR3 runs to 13 residues. CDR3 DNA: TGTGCCAGCAGCGACGGGGGAGGGTATGGCTACACCTTC. Amino acid sequence: CASSDGGGYGYTF.

This rearrangement joins TRBV15 to TRBJ1-3; no reliable D call. The length of the CDR3 is 15 residues. Trimming took 3 bases from V and 1 from J, leaving 10 bases between them. The V gene's germline CDR1 is LNHNV and CDR2 YYDKDF (reference sequence). The CDR3 nucleotides are TGTGCCACCAGCAGCTGGCGGTTATCTGGAAACACCATATATTTT. It yields the protein CATSSWRLSGNTIYF.

V usage is TRBV6-4 and J usage is TRBJ2-3; TRBD2 matches 14 bases. Germline-derived CDR1 and CDR2 are MRHNA and SNTAGT. The V and J ends lost 5 bases and 2 bases, in that order; junction bases with no gene match: 3. The CDR3 has 16 residues. CDR3 protein: CASSRLAGGPTDTQYF. CDR3 coding DNA: TGTGCCAGCAGTCGACTAGCGGGGGGGCCCACAGATACGCAGTATTTT.